This record covers a single TCR beta chain. This specimen comes from a study of control samples from healthy donors and cancer patients. Trimming took off 3 bases at V and 4 bases at J, with 13 bases between the two ends. This CDR3 is built from 15 residues. Germline-derived CDR1 and CDR2 are SGHDT and YYEEEE. The data were produced by immunoSEQ multiplex PCR, yet TCRdb's version contains in-frame clones alone and is incomplete. The table has about 80,000 clones, roughly nine tenths seen once. The clonotype comes from a man in his fifties in good health. The gene calls are TRBV5-6 and TRBJ1-4, with TRBD1 as a possible D gene (6 bases). Sequencing was carried out using blood. The CDR3 coding sequence is TGTGCCAGCAGCTCTTCGCCCAGGGGTAATGAAAAACTGTTTTTT. It specifies CASSSSPRGNEKLFF.